A single T cell receptor (beta chain) is shown here with its context. This clonotype was found many times. The clone's antigen remains unknown. There are no base qualities to consult, and no much larger clone falls within one base. Explained via the paper, the time point label denotes: persistent/refractory GD, antithyroid drugs over 5 years with positive TRAb. For both TCR sequencing and RNA sequencing, RNA was extracted from PBMCs in TRIzol. The diagnosis of Graves' disease was made according to American Thyroid Association guidelines. Recruitment of patients was carried out at an endocrinology department in Xi'an, China. Each patient gave approximately 10 milliliters of peripheral blood, collected in an EDTA anticoagulant tube. Ficoll Paque Plus density gradient separation was used to isolate PBMCs, and no further T cell sorting was done. An Agilent 2100 Bioanalyzer and agarose gel were used to check RNA quality, and a NanoDrop 2000 was used to measure RNA concentration.

This sample was taken from a study of regulatory T cells in long-lasting Graves disease (dated by TCRdb to the early 2020s). Describing the broader study: To count as having persistent Graves' disease, a patient had to have received antithyroid drug treatment for over 5 years with TSH receptor autoantibodies remaining persistently positive. Peripheral blood TCR sequencing and RNA sequencing compared persistent Graves' disease patients with newly diagnosed Graves' disease patients. The study was conducted in China and was registered as a clinical trial. A total of roughly 35 samples underwent TCR sequencing: some 13 from persistent and about 20 from newly diagnosed Graves' disease patients. Antithyroid drugs had been taken for about 10.3 years on average by persistent Graves' disease patients in the clinical cohort.

The protocol used for the library was multiplex PCR. For sequencing, an Illumina HiSeq 4000 was employed. CDR3 regions were amplified by Arm-PCR with iRepertoire HTBI primers to construct TCR beta libraries. PCR products were gel purified before sequencing. The study's own analysis went as follows. Gene usage analysis of CDR3 amino acid clonotypes used the roughly 60 TRBV and some 15 TRBJ segments found across samples. COPE and FqMerger were used to merge filtered high-quality paired reads into contigs. BLAST was used to align contigs to the IMGT TRBV, TRBD and TRBJ reference genes, and CDR3 was defined following IMGT. Highly expanded clones were defined as clonotypes with a frequency above 0.1%. Shannon entropy was used to measure repertoire diversity, and the Gini coefficient was used to measure V-J evenness. A clonotype was considered public if more than one individual shared it. TCRdb cleaned the public reads at Q25 with fastp, built clones with MiXCR and kept in-frame beta chains. A single entry per CDR3 protein holds the most common genes and DNA from its merged rows. None of the V and J calls come from the authors' own analysis; TCRdb made them. For this sample the table gives about 340,000 distinct CDR3 sequences, of which around 20% were detected only once. The ten largest clones take up 29% of the sample.

Including the terminal cysteine and phenylalanine, the CDR3 comprises 14 residues. Of the read, only the CDR3 DNA is kept; its 42 bases are in frame from base 1. Trimming accounts for 6 bases at V and 6 bases at J, while the number of junction bases matched to no gene is 8. Sequences KGHDR (CDR1) and SFDVKD (CDR2) are obtained from the germline V gene. Results the study describes overall, beyond this receptor: Persistent disease showed preferential use of TRBV28, TRBJ1-2 and TRBJ2-5, whereas newly diagnosed disease favored TRBV20-1 and TRBJ2-1. Compared with newly diagnosed patients, persistent Graves' disease patients had lower TCR Shannon entropy and fewer highly expanded clones, which suggests clonal expansion. Persistent patients shared more public clonotypes among themselves (2,741) than newly diagnosed patients did (nearly 1,000). Sequencing and analysis were restricted to the TCR beta chain. The authors acknowledged the small sample size as a limitation that may reduce accuracy. Peripheral blood alone was examined, since thyroid tissue, which constituted the primary lesion, could not be accessed.

The origin of this receptor is a female donor with Graves disease. The sequences come from peripheral blood mononuclear cells (PBMCs), collected when the disease was refractory, from a patient treated with antithyroid drugs. The rearranged segments are TRBV24-1 and TRBJ1-2, with 8 bases aligning to TRBD1. The DNA sequence is as follows: TGTGCCACCAGTAAAGGACAGGGCCTCCATGGCTACACCTTC. Translated, this is CATSKGQGLHGYTF.